Listed below are T cell receptor beta chains from one sample, sequenced in a study of vaccination effects on CD4 cells after COVID-19. Assay used: immunoSEQ multiplex PCR; TCRdb lists only in-frame clones, some missing. In the table there are about 51,000 clones, around 70% of which are singletons. No antigen has been assigned to these receptors. The sample in question was CD4+ T cells from PBMCs cultured without peptide, obtained before COVID-19 vaccination. The receptors here all came from a human donor who had a prior SARS-CoV-2 infection. Each CDR3 is given with its conserved first and last residue. Each record gives: V gene, J gene, clone size, D gene, CDR3 DNA, CDR3 protein. D genes are given only for firm matches. Rows may omit the clone size; those that give it use once, few, many or a size class.

>TRBV20-1|TRBJ1-6|NA|NA
TGCAGTGCTAGTTTTAACAGGGATATTTATAATTCACCCCTCCACTTT
CSASFNRDIYNSPLHF
>TRBV11-2|TRBJ2-1|once|TRBD2
TGTGCCAGCAGAACCCTAGCGGGCTACAATGAGCAGTTCTTC
CASRTLAGYNEQFF
>TRBV12-3/TRBV12-4|TRBJ2-7|few|TRBD2
TGTGCCAGCAGTAGCGGGAGACGTTACGAGCAGTACTTC
CASSSGRRYEQYF
>TRBV9|TRBJ1-1|NA|NA
TGTGCCAGCAGCCCCCGCGACAGGAGCACTGAAGCTTTCTTT
CASSPRDRSTEAFF
>TRBV7-2|TRBJ2-4|few|NA
TGTGCCAGCAGCTTCGAACCAGCCAAAAACATTCAGTACTTC
CASSFEPAKNIQYF
>TRBV5-1|TRBJ2-7|NA|TRBD1
TGCGCCAGCGCCTGCCGCCTCGAGGGGGCTTCCCACGAGCAGTACTTC
CASACRLEGASHEQYF
>TRBV5-1|TRBJ2-1|NA|TRBD1
TGCGCCAGCAGCTTGGGCCAGGGGGCGCGTCATAATGAGCAGTTCTTC
CASSLGQGARHNEQFF
>TRBV11-3|TRBJ2-5|NA|NA
TGTGCCAGCAGCTTGATGGGGGAGACCCAGTACTTC
CASSLMGETQYF
>TRBV7-9|TRBJ2-3|few|NA
TGTGCCAGCAGCTTCCGGGGGAGAGGTGATACGCAGTATTTT
CASSFRGRGDTQYF
>TRBV18|TRBJ1-4|few|NA
TGTGCCAGCTCACCACTGGGGGAAGCTGCACAACTGTTTTTT
CASSPLGEAAQLFF
>TRBV28|TRBJ1-5|NA|NA
TGTGCCAGCAGTTTTAGGCAGGGATTCAATCAGCCCCAGCATTTT
CASSFRQGFNQPQHF
>TRBV7-2|TRBJ2-7|NA|TRBD1
TGTGCCAGCAGCTTCGTCGGGACAGGGGCTTACGAGCAGTACTTC
CASSFVGTGAYEQYF
>TRBV25-1|TRBJ1-1|NA|NA
TGTGCCAGCAGTGACGCTAGGGGTGGCACTGAAGCTTTCTTT
CASSDARGGTEAFF
>TRBV5-8|TRBJ2-6|NA|NA
TGTGCCAGCAGACCTACAGGCTCTGGGGCCAACGTCCTGACTTTC
CASRPTGSGANVLTF
>TRBV11-3|TRBJ2-7|NA|TRBD2
TGTGCCAGCAGCTTAGGGGGGGGTACCTACGAGCAGTACTTC
CASSLGGGTYEQYF
>TRBV4-3|TRBJ2-3|NA|TRBD2
TGCGCCAGCAGCCACGGGGCCGGGACTAGCGGGAGTTTCTATACGCAGTATTTT
CASSHGAGTSGSFYTQYF
>TRBV11-1|TRBJ2-4|NA|NA
TGTGCCAGCAGCTTAGCTTACGGGAGAGGAGGAAACATTCAGTACTTC
CASSLAYGRGGNIQYF
>TRBV7-9|TRBJ2-5|NA|NA
TGTGCCAGCAGCGAACAAGGGGAGACCCAGTACTTC
CASSEQGETQYF
>TRBV4-1|TRBJ1-1|NA|NA
TGCGCCAGCAGCCAAGGTATCCTGAACACTGAAGCTTTCTTT
CASSQGILNTEAFF
>TRBV19|TRBJ2-5|NA|TRBD1
TGTGCCAGTAGTATTAACAGGGGACAAGAGACCCAGTACTTC
CASSINRGQETQYF
>TRBV3-1/TRBV3-2|TRBJ1-2|NA|NA
TGTGCCAGCAGCCAAGGGGACTATGGCTACACCTTC
CASSQGDYGYTF
>TRBV6-5|TRBJ2-3|NA|NA
TGTGCCAGCTGCTCCCGGGGCCACACAGATACGCAGTATTTT
CASCSRGHTDTQYF
>TRBV7-9|TRBJ1-4|NA|NA
TGTGCCAGCAGCTCACGTGGTAATGAAAAACTGTTTTTT
CASSSRGNEKLFF
>TRBV2|TRBJ2-1|NA|TRBD1
TGTGCCAGCTCGTTCTTGACAGGGGTCAATGAGCAGTTCTTC
CASSFLTGVNEQFF
>TRBV5-6|TRBJ1-2|few|NA
TGTGCCAGCAGCTGGGAAGAAGGCTACACCTTC
CASSWEEGYTF
>TRBV5-6|TRBJ2-1|NA|NA
TGTGCCAGCAGCCGGGACTTCTACAATGAGCAGTTCTTC
CASSRDFYNEQFF
>TRBV12-3/TRBV12-4|TRBJ2-1|few|NA
TGTGCCAGCAGTTCGCGTAATGTGGGGAACCCGTTCTTC
CASSSRNVGNPFF
>TRBV4-1|TRBJ1-2|once|TRBD1
TGCGCCAGCAGCCAACCGGGACAGACTCGTGGCTACACCTTC
CASSQPGQTRGYTF
>TRBV6-6|TRBJ1-6|NA|NA
TGTGCCATCACCGGGGAGGGCTCCTATAATTCACCCCTCCACTTT
CAITGEGSYNSPLHF
>TRBV7-9|TRBJ1-2|few|NA
TGTGCCAGCAGCTTGCTAGACAGTCGCGGCTACACCTTC
CASSLLDSRGYTF
>TRBV18|TRBJ2-1|NA|NA
TGTGCCAGCTCACCAAGGGCAGGCCGAAGCAATGAGCAGTTCTTC
CASSPRAGRSNEQFF
>TRBV9|TRBJ2-5|NA|NA
TGTGCCAGCAGCACACCCGCGAGCGGGGAGACCCAGTACTTC
CASSTPASGETQYF
>TRBV7-6|TRBJ1-5|NA|NA
TGTGCCAGCAGCTTGGGCCCCGGAGGCCCTCAGCCCCAGCATTTT
CASSLGPGGPQPQHF
>TRBV15|TRBJ2-3|NA|TRBD1
TGTGCCGTTCAAAAAGGGACAGGGCTTTCAAGGGATACGCAGTATTTT
CAVQKGTGLSRDTQYF
>TRBV11-3|TRBJ2-5|NA|TRBD2
TGTGCCAGCAGCTTAGACAGGACTAGCGGGATCTCAGAGACCCAGTACTTC
CASSLDRTSGISETQYF
>TRBV7-2|TRBJ2-3|NA|NA
TGTGCCAGCAGCATTGGTGCAGATACGCAGTATTTT
CASSIGADTQYF
>TRBV14|TRBJ2-5|NA|NA
TGTGCCAGCAGCCAAGAGGGCAGGGCCCAAGAGACCCAGTACTTC
CASSQEGRAQETQYF
>TRBV5-1|TRBJ2-1|NA|NA
TGCGCCAGCAGCTTGGCCGGTAAAGCTAGGGGTGGCGGACCAAGCTCCTACAATGAGCAGTTCTTC
CASSLAGKARGGGPSSYNEQFF
>TRBV7-9|TRBJ2-5|NA|NA
TGTGCCAGCAGCCAATACAGGGACGGAGAGACCCAGTACTTC
CASSQYRDGETQYF
>TRBV3-1/TRBV3-2|TRBJ2-6|NA|TRBD2
TGTGCCAGCAGCCCTCAACGGGGGGGAAGCTCTGGGGCCAACGTCCTGACTTTC
CASSPQRGGSSGANVLTF
>TRBV4-2|TRBJ1-2|NA|NA
TGTGCCAGCAGCCATGCGGTAGGAGGAGGGGACTATGGCTACACCTTC
CASSHAVGGGDYGYTF
>TRBV7-2|TRBJ2-1|NA|TRBD1
TGTGCCAGCAGTCCGACAGGGGGACCCTACAATGAGCAGTTCTTC
CASSPTGGPYNEQFF
>TRBV19|TRBJ2-6|few|NA
TGTGCCAGTACCCCTCGAGGGGCCAACGTCCTGACTTTC
CASTPRGANVLTF
>TRBV2|TRBJ2-7|NA|NA
TGTGCCAGCGTAAGGTCCACCGAGCAGTACTTC
CASVRSTEQYF
>TRBV6-4|TRBJ2-3|NA|TRBD2
TGTGCCAGCAACCCGGCTAGCGGGAAAGTAGATACGCAGTATTTT
CASNPASGKVDTQYF
>TRBV11-2|TRBJ2-3|NA|TRBD2
TGTGCCAGCAGCTTAGGACTAGCGGCCAGCACAGATACGCAGTATTTT
CASSLGLAASTDTQYF
>TRBV5-1|TRBJ2-1|NA|TRBD2
TGCGCCAGCAGCTTGTTAGCGGGGCCCTACAATGAGCAGTTCTTC
CASSLLAGPYNEQFF
>TRBV12-5|TRBJ2-3|NA|NA
TGTGCTAGTGGTTTGGTAGGTCTGGGGAGACCCTTTGGCACAGATACGCAGTATTTT
CASGLVGLGRPFGTDTQYF
>TRBV18|TRBJ1-1|NA|NA
TGTGCCAGCTCACCTCAACATAGGAACACTGAAGCTTTCTTT
CASSPQHRNTEAFF
>TRBV7-2|TRBJ1-4|few|NA
TGTGCCAGCAGCTTAGCGATTTACAGGTTCGATGAAAAACTGTTTTTT
CASSLAIYRFDEKLFF
>TRBV10-3|TRBJ1-2|NA|TRBD1
TGTGCCATCAGTGGACAGGGGACCTATGGCTACACCTTC
CAISGQGTYGYTF